A single T cell receptor (beta chain) is shown here with its context. Its antigen is still unknown. The sample holds no much larger clone one base away, and base qualities are not on file. Receptor libraries were prepared by 5' RACE. These reads were obtained on an Illumina HiSeq 2000. A universal primer binding site was introduced by template switching, and a unique molecular identifier was present in the final cDNA, enabling accurate counting of TCR cDNA molecules. Specific primers in the conserved constant-segment region were used to synthesize first-strand cDNA for TCR alpha and beta chains. To control for contamination, each cDNA library was double barcoded with a SMART-Mk sample barcode plus Illumina barcodes. Two successive PCR steps introduced TruSeq adapter sequences along with Illumina sample barcodes. TCR alpha and beta cDNA libraries were sequenced on the Illumina HiSeq platform with custom primers. Turning to the authors' computational methods: MiGEC was used to process raw reads and extract unique molecular identifiers, and MiXCR was used to find CDR3 positions. Recombination models were inferred per individual with the repgenHMM and IGoR tools using an EM algorithm. Shared clonotype analysis was performed with the tcR package in R, normalizing sharing by the product of cloneset sizes. To study raw recombination without the effects of thymic and clonal selection, out-of-frame nonproductive sequences were analyzed. TCRdb reprocessed the public reads (quality trimming at Q25 with fastp, clone calling with MiXCR) and kept in-frame beta chains. Records with the same CDR3 protein are collapsed into one entry carrying the most frequent genes and DNA. TCRdb, rather than the study authors, made the V and J calls. Here the sample has 650,000 to 750,000 distinct CDR3 sequences; 21% occur a single time. Jointly, the top ten make up about 4.5% of the sample.

Trimming removed 4 bases from V and 4 bases from J; the gene matches leave 7 bases unexplained. The CDR3, from cysteine to phenylalanine, totals 14 residues. The entry retains the CDR3 DNA only, 42 bases that are in frame from base 1. Based on the germline V gene, the CDR1 and CDR2 sequences are MGHRA and YSYEKL. These data come from a study of identical twins (dated by TCRdb to the mid-2010s). In the study overall: The study deep-sequenced TCR alpha and beta repertoires from monozygotic twins, unrelated adults of various ages and cord blood to test whether fetal clonotypes persist. Replicate twin experiments were performed at different times using different library preparation protocols to rule out contamination. The paper's findings and limits, for the study overall: Excess twin sharing in beta out-of-frame sequences was weaker because fewer shared sequences lowered the signal-to-noise ratio. Invariant T cells such as MAIT and iNKT could partly confound zero-insertion analyses, although diverse VJ usage argued against such confounding for most clonotypes. Because the same donors could not be followed over many years, the conclusions depended on cross-sectional statistical analysis. Fewer insertions were carried by abundant cord blood beta clonotypes; a weaker similar trend was observed in young adult naive repertoires, while no such trend was observed in memory repertoires. Recombination models systematically underestimated out-of-frame TCR alpha sharing in monozygotic twins but agreed with sharing between unrelated individuals. Compared with coincidental sharing between unrelated individuals, an excess of low generation-probability sequences was observed among out-of-frame TCR alpha sequences shared between twins.

Every donor was a healthy Caucasian. The twin cohort consisted of three pairs of female monozygotic twins, all aged about 18 to 29 years. Peripheral blood mononuclear cells were the source from which RNA for the TCR libraries was isolated. This sample was also put to use in a study of T cells expressing NK-cell markers. As noted in the second study: Three sorted T-cell subsets (CD3+CD56+NKG2C+, CD3+CD56+NKG2C- and CD3+CD56-NKG2C+) from about 8 donors had their TCR beta-chain repertoires profiled. Among the eight sequenced donors, only one was HCMV-seronegative, while the other seven were HCMV-seropositive. In several experiments an anti-gammadeltaTCR antibody was added to restrict sorting to alphabetaTCR-expressing T cells. For roughly six donors, the dominant CD3+CD56+NKG2C+ clonotypes were among the top 10 CD8+ clonotypes and accounted for about 1.0-7.5% of CD8+ T cells. Those dominant clonotypes were again the most abundant among CD3+CD56-NKG2C+ cells in four donors, at about 25-65%. It remained unclear whether the expanded NKG2C-expressing T cell clones were specific for HCMV antigens. All eight donors whose samples were sequenced were randomly selected healthy volunteers, three of them men and five women. A commercial ELISA kit detecting HCMV-specific IgG in serum was used to determine HCMV serostatus. For roughly six donors, bulk peripheral blood T-cell repertoires were additionally sequenced from unsorted PBMC. MIGEC was used to demultiplex reads and group the reads by UMI, and MiTCR was used to assemble and quantify clonotypes. Only TCR cDNA sequences supported by at least two reads were kept to exclude erroneous sequences. The tcR package was used for downstream repertoire analysis, and clonotypes were matched across fractions by CDR3 nucleotide sequence plus V segment. Antigen specificity was annotated against VDJdb with VDJmatch, allowing one amino acid substitution in CDR3.

The sequence derives from a woman aged 18 to 35 in good health. Recombination joined TRBV4-1 with TRBJ2-7; 7 bases in between match TRBD2. Sequencing was done on a sample of PBMCs. Here is the DNA: TGCGCCAGCAGCCCACGGGACTACCAATACGAGCAGTACTTC. It translates to CASSPRDYQYEQYF.